This TCR beta chain was sequenced during a study of blood T cells in healthy people across ages. Study observations and caveats: PBMCs left unsorted prevented a conclusive naive versus antigen-experienced comparison. Long-lived donors had more naive CD4+ cells and higher diversity than aged donors.

The second PCR ran 7 to 11 cycles with a sample-barcoded 5' primer and J-beta primers. Tagging of each cDNA molecule was performed by a template-switch adaptor with 12 random nucleotides. TCRdb independently ran MiXCR on the 5' RACE reads; one entry per CDR3 protein. The repertoire includes around 1,000,000 distinct CDR3 sequences, roughly two fifths of them detected once, and 13% sits in the top ten. The CDR3 is 11 amino acids. It was 9.5 to 10 milliliters of peripheral blood that were drawn from each donor. Comments on this clonotype: What it recognizes is unknown. A much more abundant neighbour one base away suggests this may be a read error.

Sequencing used blood. The genes are TRBV21-1 and TRBJ1-2. TRBV21-1 is recorded as a pseudogene. This TCR was recovered from a man aged 18 to 35 in good health. DNA of the CDR3: TGTGCCAGCAGCAAAGTACGTGGCTACACCTTC. It encodes CASSKVRGYTF.